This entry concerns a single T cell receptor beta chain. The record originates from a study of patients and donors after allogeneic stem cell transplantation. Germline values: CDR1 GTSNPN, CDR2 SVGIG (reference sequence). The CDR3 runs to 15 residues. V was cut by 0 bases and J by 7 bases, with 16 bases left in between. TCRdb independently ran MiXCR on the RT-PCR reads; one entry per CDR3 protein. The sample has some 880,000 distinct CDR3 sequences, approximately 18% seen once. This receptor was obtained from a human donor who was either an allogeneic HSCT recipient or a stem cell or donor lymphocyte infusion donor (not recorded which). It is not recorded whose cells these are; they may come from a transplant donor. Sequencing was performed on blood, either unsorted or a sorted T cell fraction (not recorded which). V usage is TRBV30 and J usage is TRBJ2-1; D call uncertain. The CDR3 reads CAWSVGWKDGNEQFF. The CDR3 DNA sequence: TGTGCCTGGAGTGTAGGCTGGAAGGATGGGAATGAGCAGTTCTTC. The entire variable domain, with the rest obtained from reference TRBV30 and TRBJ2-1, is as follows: SQTIHQWPATLVQPVGSPLSLECTVEGTSNPNLYWYRQAAGRGLQLLFYSVGIGQISSEVPQNLSASRPQDRQFILSSKKLLLSDSGFYLCAWSVGWKDGNEQFFGPGTRLTVL.